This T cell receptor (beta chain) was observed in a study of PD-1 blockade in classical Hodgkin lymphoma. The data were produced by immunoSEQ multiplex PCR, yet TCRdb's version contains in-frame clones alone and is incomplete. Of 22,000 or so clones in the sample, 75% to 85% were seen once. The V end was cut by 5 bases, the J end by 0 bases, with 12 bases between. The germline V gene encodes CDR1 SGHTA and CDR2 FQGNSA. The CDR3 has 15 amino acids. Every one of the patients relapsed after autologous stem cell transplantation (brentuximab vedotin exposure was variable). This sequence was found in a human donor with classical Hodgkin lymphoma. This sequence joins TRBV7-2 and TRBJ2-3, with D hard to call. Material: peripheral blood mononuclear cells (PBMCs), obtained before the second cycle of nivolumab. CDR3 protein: CASSIRRFSTDTQYF. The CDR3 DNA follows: TGTGCCAGCAGCATTCGACGGTTTAGCACAGATACGCAGTATTTT.